The rows below give T cell receptor beta chains drawn from one sample of a study of identical twins. Each CDR3 protein gets one entry after TCRdb re-called the 5' RACE reads with MiXCR. The table includes around 250,000 distinct CDR3 sequences, approximately 8.6% detected once. This sample also belongs to another study, concerning yellow fever vaccine responses in identical twins.

What was sequenced was CD8+ T cells sorted from blood. The source of these receptors is a woman aged 18-29 years in good health. Both conserved end residues are part of each CDR3. For some rows the clone size is stated as once, few or many, or as a class when expanded; others skip it.

v_gene: TRBV27; abundance: many; j_gene: TRBJ2-1; CDR3aa: CASNIQGGSYNEQFF
v_gene: TRBV27; abundance: few; j_gene: TRBJ2-7; CDR3aa: CASSSVREAYEQYF
v_gene: TRBV20-1; abundance: .; j_gene: TRBJ2-7; CDR3aa: CSARDLSAGGIYEQYF
v_gene: TRBV6-5; abundance: .; j_gene: TRBJ2-7; CDR3aa: CASSYERDAYEQYF
v_gene: TRBV20-1; abundance: many; j_gene: TRBJ2-7; CDR3aa: CSARGVRSDYEQYF
v_gene: TRBV20-1; abundance: few; j_gene: TRBJ2-7; CDR3aa: CSARLTGGVEQYF
v_gene: TRBV27; abundance: .; j_gene: TRBJ1-1; CDR3aa: CASRDREKRDTEAFF
v_gene: TRBV4-3; abundance: many; j_gene: TRBJ2-1; CDR3aa: CASSQDSGVSYNEQFF
v_gene: TRBV27; abundance: many; j_gene: TRBJ2-2; CDR3aa: CASSLSRTGELFF
v_gene: TRBV20-1; abundance: many; j_gene: TRBJ1-1; CDR3aa: CSAPFGTMNTEAFF
v_gene: TRBV18; abundance: many; j_gene: TRBJ2-7; CDR3aa: CASSLGDLYEQYF
v_gene: TRBV2; abundance: .; j_gene: TRBJ2-3; CDR3aa: CASSAGTSGARDTQYF
v_gene: TRBV7-8; abundance: few; j_gene: TRBJ2-7; CDR3aa: CASSSLDSGRWYEQYF
v_gene: TRBV5-1; abundance: many; j_gene: TRBJ1-1; CDR3aa: CASSLEGQGTEAFF
v_gene: TRBV6-2/TRBV6-3; abundance: few; j_gene: TRBJ2-3; CDR3aa: CASSSAGTGGLRASTDTQYF
v_gene: TRBV5-1; abundance: few; j_gene: TRBJ2-6; CDR3aa: CASSSRTNISGANVLTF
v_gene: TRBV4-2; abundance: many; j_gene: TRBJ2-7; CDR3aa: CASSQRLLESYEQYF
v_gene: TRBV7-9; abundance: many; j_gene: TRBJ2-7; CDR3aa: CASSLGDSTYEQYF
v_gene: TRBV27; abundance: few; j_gene: TRBJ2-1; CDR3aa: CASSYGDSYNEQFF
v_gene: TRBV6-2/TRBV6-3; abundance: .; j_gene: TRBJ2-5; CDR3aa: CASRPTGDGETQYF
v_gene: TRBV18; abundance: few; j_gene: TRBJ2-3; CDR3aa: CASSPLVGTSTQYF
v_gene: TRBV7-9; abundance: few; j_gene: TRBJ2-7; CDR3aa: CASSLRGKGAPYEQYF
v_gene: TRBV5-1; abundance: .; j_gene: TRBJ1-2; CDR3aa: CASSMEEDRATYGYTF
v_gene: TRBV14; abundance: few; j_gene: TRBJ2-5; CDR3aa: CASSQVGETQYF
v_gene: TRBV2; abundance: .; j_gene: TRBJ2-2; CDR3aa: CASNDRVTGELFF
v_gene: TRBV12-5; abundance: .; j_gene: TRBJ2-1; CDR3aa: CASGLVGGGSSGEQFF
v_gene: TRBV4-2; abundance: few; j_gene: TRBJ2-1; CDR3aa: CASSPDVGSYNEQFF
v_gene: TRBV7-9; abundance: few; j_gene: TRBJ1-5; CDR3aa: CASSPAGADQPQHF
v_gene: TRBV29-1; abundance: few; j_gene: TRBJ2-2; CDR3aa: CSVEGGGVNTGELFF
v_gene: TRBV28; abundance: many; j_gene: TRBJ2-5; CDR3aa: CASSLEGVTQYF
v_gene: TRBV4-2; abundance: few; j_gene: TRBJ2-7; CDR3aa: CASSPGGLAGGSYEQYF
v_gene: TRBV4-1; abundance: many; j_gene: TRBJ1-4; CDR3aa: CASSQDPGTGGEKLFF
v_gene: TRBV5-6; abundance: .; j_gene: TRBJ1-1; CDR3aa: CASRVSPENTEAFF
v_gene: TRBV29-1; abundance: few; j_gene: TRBJ2-7; CDR3aa: CSVTNIGAYEQYF
v_gene: TRBV20-1; abundance: .; j_gene: TRBJ2-7; CDR3aa: CSASRQGLSYEQYF
v_gene: TRBV14; abundance: .; j_gene: TRBJ1-4; CDR3aa: CASSPTIGEKLFF
v_gene: TRBV21-1; abundance: many; j_gene: TRBJ2-1; CDR3aa: CASSCQLAVHNEQFF
v_gene: TRBV10-3; abundance: .; j_gene: TRBJ1-1; CDR3aa: CASGQGGTEAFF
v_gene: TRBV28; abundance: .; j_gene: TRBJ2-5; CDR3aa: CASNSRGEAVTQYF
v_gene: TRBV7-9; abundance: few; j_gene: TRBJ2-7; CDR3aa: CASSAPGTTYEQYF
v_gene: TRBV7-6; abundance: .; j_gene: TRBJ2-7; CDR3aa: CASSLSWGDSYEQYF
v_gene: TRBV12-3/TRBV12-4; abundance: .; j_gene: TRBJ1-3; CDR3aa: CASSLRAGVDTIYF
v_gene: TRBV29-1; abundance: few; j_gene: TRBJ2-3; CDR3aa: CSVEDRDSHTDTQYF
v_gene: TRBV2; abundance: few; j_gene: TRBJ1-6; CDR3aa: CASGGRGTPLHF
v_gene: TRBV7-9; abundance: .; j_gene: TRBJ2-7; CDR3aa: CASSWLTYEQYF
v_gene: TRBV20-1; abundance: few; j_gene: TRBJ2-7; CDR3aa: CSARDWLVGSYEQYF